This is a list of T cell receptor beta chains from one sample in a study of technical replicates of blood from a handful of donors. The protocol was immunoSEQ multiplex PCR, while the TCRdb copy is restricted to in-frame clones and leaves out a portion. The repertoire holds fewer than 90,000 clones, with 93% as singletons. Sequenced material: T cells isolated from PBMCs. Receptors originate from a human donor in good health. CDR3s include the opening cysteine and the closing phenylalanine or tryptophan. Each record gives: D gene, J gene, V gene, CDR3 protein, CDR3 DNA. The D gene is left open where the match is weak.

D gene: TRBD1
J gene: TRBJ1-5
V gene: TRBV19
CDR3 protein: CASTRDRNVQPQHF
CDR3 DNA: TGTGCCAGTACCCGGGACAGGAATGTACAGCCCCAGCATTTT

D gene: -
J gene: TRBJ2-5
V gene: TRBV10-2
CDR3 protein: CATATRPPQETQYF
CDR3 DNA: TGCGCCACCGCGACTAGACCCCCTCAAGAGACCCAGTACTTC

D gene: -
J gene: TRBJ2-3
V gene: TRBV5-1
CDR3 protein: CASSFTAGTDTQYF
CDR3 DNA: TGCGCCAGCAGCTTTACAGCGGGCACAGATACGCAGTATTTT

D gene: TRBD1
J gene: TRBJ2-7
V gene: TRBV5-6
CDR3 protein: CASRHALSEETGAHYEQYF
CDR3 DNA: TGTGCCAGCAGGCATGCCCTCAGCGAAGAAACAGGGGCGCACTACGAGCAGTACTTC

D gene: TRBD2
J gene: TRBJ2-5
V gene: TRBV4-1
CDR3 protein: CASSQEGTSQYF
CDR3 DNA: TGCGCCAGCAGCCAAGAGGGGACTAGTCAGTACTTC

D gene: -
J gene: TRBJ2-1
V gene: TRBV11-2
CDR3 protein: CASSLDRRMKLGAYNEQFF
CDR3 DNA: TGTGCCAGCAGCTTAGATCGTAGGATGAAACTCGGGGCCTACAATGAGCAGTTCTTC

D gene: -
J gene: TRBJ2-1
V gene: TRBV29-1
CDR3 protein: CSVIAPPEYNEQFF
CDR3 DNA: TGCAGCGTTATCGCACCCCCAGAATACAATGAGCAGTTCTTC

D gene: -
J gene: TRBJ1-1
V gene: TRBV27
CDR3 protein: CASQLRGGPGWNTEAFF
CDR3 DNA: TGTGCCAGCCAACTCCGAGGGGGACCCGGATGGAACACTGAAGCTTTCTTT

D gene: -
J gene: TRBJ1-4
V gene: TRBV6-1
CDR3 protein: CAIQYTPTEGKLFF
CDR3 DNA: TGTGCCATCCAATATACACCTACAGAGGGAAAACTGTTTTTT

D gene: TRBD1
J gene: TRBJ2-1
V gene: TRBV14
CDR3 protein: CASSQDWTGIFNNEQFF
CDR3 DNA: TGTGCCAGCAGCCAAGATTGGACAGGGATTTTCAACAATGAGCAGTTCTTC

D gene: TRBD2
J gene: TRBJ2-1
V gene: TRBV19
CDR3 protein: CARAQRESNYNEQFF
CDR3 DNA: TGTGCCAGGGCCCAGCGGGAGAGCAATTACAATGAGCAGTTCTTC

D gene: TRBD1
J gene: TRBJ1-2
V gene: TRBV11-2
CDR3 protein: CASSLGQGIYGYTF
CDR3 DNA: TGTGCCAGCAGCTTAGGACAGGGTATCTATGGCTACACCTTC

D gene: -
J gene: TRBJ1-1
V gene: TRBV7-9
CDR3 protein: CASSLSYRLNTEAFF
CDR3 DNA: TGTGCCAGCAGCTTAAGTTACAGGTTGAACACTGAAGCTTTCTTT

D gene: TRBD1
J gene: TRBJ1-1
V gene: TRBV28
CDR3 protein: CASSLGDRPWEDTEAFF
CDR3 DNA: TGTGCCAGCAGTCTCGGGGACAGGCCATGGGAAGACACTGAAGCTTTCTTT

D gene: -
J gene: TRBJ2-1
V gene: TRBV28
CDR3 protein: CASGGGSSYNEQFF
CDR3 DNA: TGTGCCAGCGGTGGGGGGAGCTCCTACAATGAGCAGTTCTTC

D gene: -
J gene: TRBJ1-3
V gene: TRBV2
CDR3 protein: CASSLGVNRVSGNTIYF
CDR3 DNA: TGTGCCAGCAGTTTAGGGGTGAACAGAGTCTCTGGAAACACCATATATTTT